This TCR beta chain derives from a study of T cell responses to AZD1222 COVID-19 vaccine. Repertoires were generated with immunoSEQ multiplex PCR, while TCRdb's copy carries only in-frame clones and drops some. The profile shows approximately 180,000 clones, around nine tenths of them singletons. Whole-study findings and limits: Two AZD1222 administrations were followed by greater Spike-specific TCR breadth and depth. Reports indicate that nearly half of spike-specific TCRs are directed at unmutated variant regions. Repertoire sampling happened only post peak T cell response.

This clone has a single count. The antigen remains undetermined. The sample consisted of peripheral blood, taken 28 days after the second dose of the MenACWY control vaccine. The clonotype originates from an adult who received the MenACWY meningococcal vaccine as a control.

The CDR3 protein is CASRSGTSDTEAFF. The DNA of the CDR3 is TGTGCCAGCAGATCCGGGACGAGTGACACTGAAGCTTTCTTT. The chain is built from TRBV7-9 and TRBJ1-1, with D tentatively TRBD1 (5 bases). CDR1 is SEHNR and CDR2 is FQNEAQ in the germline V gene (reference sequence). Between the trimmed V and J ends, which lost 6 bases and 3 bases, there was a span of 14 bases. The CDR3 is 14 amino acids.